This passage covers 30 T cell receptor beta chains from one sample sequenced in a study of response to subunit inactivated influenza vaccine. TCRdb re-derived calls from the RT-PCR reads in MiXCR, one entry per CDR3 protein. The data hold 400,000 to 650,000 distinct CDR3 sequences, with 6.5% to 8% observed a single time. The specimen was PBMCs from blood, collected around 25 months after vaccination. Receptors originate from a man in his fifties or sixties who received an inactivated influenza vaccine.

The V and J genes are TRBV9 and TRBJ2-2, with D possibly being TRBD2 (5 bases). The germline V gene has CDR1 SGDLS and CDR2 YYNGEE. The CDR3 spans 15 residues. The V end was cut by 6 bases, the J end by 0 bases, with 12 bases between. CDR3 in amino acids: CASTLGSSNTGELFF. CDR3 DNA sequence: TGTGCCAGCACCCTTGGGAGCTCGAACACCGGGGAGCTGTTTTTT.

This clonotype was found a few times. V is TRBV11-2 and J is TRBJ2-1; 9 bases agree with TRBD2. V lost 5 bases to trimming and J lost 6 bases; unmatched junction nucleotides: 8. Per germline, CDR1 SGHAT and CDR2 FQNNGV. The CDR3 contains 15 residues. CDR3 in DNA: TGTGCCAGCAGCCCCTTGGGGGGACTAGCCAATGAGCAGTTCTTC. Its protein is CASSPLGGLANEQFF.

This clonotype showed up many times. The chain employs TRBV12-3 or TRBV12-4 and TRBJ1-1; weak D call: TRBD1 (5 bases). The CDR3 contains 16 residues. Trimming took off 6 bases at V and 4 bases at J, with 21 bases between the two ends. The DNA for the CDR3 is TGTGCCAGCAGCCTAGTCGGGGGGGGGGATCGCACTGAAGCTTTCTTT. Protein: CASSLVGGGDRTEAFF.

The gene calls are TRBV27 and TRBJ2-1; the match to TRBD1 covers 9 bases. The CDR3 runs to 14 residues. The V segment lost 0 bases and the J segment 11 bases; nucleotides outside the gene matches: 5. The germline CDR1 and CDR2 sequences are MNHEY and SMNVEV (reference sequence). The CDR3 region is CASSLSGTGQKQFF. Written as DNA, the CDR3 is TGTGCCAGCAGTTTATCAGGGACAGGGCAAAAGCAGTTCTTC.

This clonotype occurred many times. This chain links TRBV6-1 with TRBJ2-7; either TRBD1 or TRBD2 may supply D (7 bases each). CDR3 length equals 15 residues. Germline-derived CDR1 and CDR2 are MNHNS and SASEGT. Trimming removed 7 bases from V and 3 bases from J, with 19 bases in between. The CDR3 nucleotides are TGTGCCAGCACCCAGGGGGGGACGCCAAGCTACGAGCAGTACTTC. It specifies CASTQGGTPSYEQYF.

This clonotype was seen many times. The chain combines TRBV5-6 with TRBJ2-2; no clear D gene. The CDR3 extends over 14 amino acids. Trimming took 3 bases from V and 6 from J, leaving 12 bases between them. CDR1 SGHDT and CDR2 YYEEEE come from the germline V gene. The CDR3 region has the DNA TGTGCCAGCAGCTCCCTAAGTGGACCCGGGGAGCTGTTTTTT. Encoded protein: CASSSLSGPGELFF.

This clonotype was counted between two and nine times. The gene calls are TRBV2 and TRBJ2-7; D might be TRBD1 (8 bases). The germline V gene has CDR1 SNHLY and CDR2 FYNNEI. The CDR3 extends over 15 amino acids. V shed 6 bases and J shed 0 bases, with 15 bases lying between them. As DNA, the CDR3 is TGTGCCAGCAGAGCGGGACAGGCGGTCTCCTACGAGCAGTACTTC. Translation: CASRAGQAVSYEQYF.

The chain combines TRBV20-1 with TRBJ2-3; a possible D gene is TRBD2 (6 bases). The germline V and J ends were trimmed by 6 bases and 4 bases, with 17 bases remaining between them. The CDR3 is made up of 14 amino acids. Germline lookup yields CDR1 DFQATT and CDR2 SNEGSKA (reference sequence). CDR3 in amino acids: CSAQALTRSDTQYF. CDR3 nucleotides: TGCAGTGCCCAAGCCCTGACTAGGTCAGATACGCAGTATTTT.

This clonotype has a count of ten or more. The chain links TRBV18 to TRBJ1-4, with a tentative D call TRBD1 (5 bases). The CDR3 consists of 15 residues. V lost 0 bases to trimming and J lost 7 bases, with 12 bases between them. Germline assignment: CDR1 KGHSH and CDR2 LQKENI. The CDR3 DNA follows: TGTGCCAGCTCACCACCGGGACTCGGGGGTGAAAAACTGTTTTTT. Protein sequence: CASSPPGLGGEKLFF.

This clonotype appeared a few times. The chain links TRBV12-3 or TRBV12-4 to TRBJ1-2; weak D call: TRBD1 (6 bases). The ends were cut back, 6 bases at V and 9 bases at J, with 17 bases in the middle. This CDR3 has 13 residues. The CDR3 coding sequence is TGTGCCAGCAGCCAAAGGGGGGCTGGGCGCTACACCTTC. Translated: CASSQRGAGRYTF.

The chain joins TRBV4-2 to TRBJ1-1, with a possible D match to TRBD1 (6 bases). Germline loops: CDR1 LGHNA, CDR2 YNFKEQ. This CDR3 comprises 12 residues. Trimming took 8 bases from V and 0 from J, leaving 7 bases between them. This chain's CDR3 is CASGQLNTEAFF. In DNA form, the CDR3 reads TGTGCCAGCGGACAGTTGAACACTGAAGCTTTCTTT.

This clonotype occurred many times. This chain uses TRBV29-1 with TRBJ2-1, with TRBD2 as a possible D gene (6 bases). Trimming took off 5 bases at V and 7 bases at J, with 15 bases between the two ends. The CDR3 runs 13 residues. CDR1 and CDR2 (germline): SQVTM, ANQGSEA. The CDR3 region is CSVLGGVKNEQFF. In DNA, the CDR3 is TGCAGCGTTCTTGGAGGGGTCAAGAATGAGCAGTTCTTC.

This clonotype came up many times. J is TRBJ2-5 and V is TRBV12-3 or TRBV12-4; 10 nucleotides align to TRBD2. J gave up 3 bases and V 5 bases, and 3 bases lay outside the gene matches. The CDR3 contains 14 residues. Here the CDR3 DNA reads TGTGCCAGCAGTCTCACTAGCGGGAAAGAGACCCAGTACTTC. Its protein is CASSLTSGKETQYF.

This clonotype was observed a handful of times. V gene TRBV6-1 combines with J gene TRBJ2-2; 11 bases are a match to TRBD1. With 6 bases clipped from V and 3 bases from J, the junction kept 3 bases outside the gene matches. The length of the CDR3 is 15 residues. CDR1 is MNHNS and CDR2 is SASEGT in the germline V gene. The CDR3 loop is CASRKGQGDTGELFF. CDR3 DNA: TGTGCCAGCAGAAAGGGACAGGGGGACACCGGGGAGCTGTTTTTT.

The chain carries TRBV5-5 and TRBJ1-5; D not resolved. The CDR3 sequence is 16 residues long. Per germline, CDR1 SGHKS and CDR2 YYEKEE (reference sequence). Trimming took off 0 bases at V and 0 bases at J, with 10 bases between the two ends. CDR3: CASSLGSGVSNQPQHF. In DNA form, the CDR3 reads TGTGCCAGCAGCTTGGGTTCTGGGGTTAGCAATCAGCCCCAGCATTTT.

This clonotype was recorded a few times. The V gene is TRBV28, the J gene TRBJ2-7; 7 bases are shared with TRBD1. V shed 5 bases and J 1 base; nucleotides not matched to a gene: 11. Germline V gene data show CDR1 as MDHEN and CDR2 as SYDVKM. CDR3 length equals 16 residues. The CDR3 DNA sequence: TGTGCCAGCAGTCGACAGGGCTCTCCGGGGTCCTACGAGCAGTACTTC. It codes for CASSRQGSPGSYEQYF.

This sequence joins TRBV12-3 or TRBV12-4 and TRBJ1-2; D not certain. This CDR3 has 14 residues. Trimming took off 3 bases at V and 4 bases at J, with 12 bases between the two ends. The CDR3 spells CASSFRRLVYGYTF. CDR3 DNA sequence: TGTGCCAGCAGTTTCCGTCGGTTAGTCTATGGCTACACCTTC.

This clonotype was seen a handful of times. The chain has TRBV7-6 and TRBJ1-2; TRBD1 aligns across 7 bases. This CDR3 region has 15 residues. V lost 0 bases to trimming and J lost 6 bases; unmatched junction nucleotides: 7. Per the germline V gene, CDR1 is SGHVS and CDR2 is FNYEAQ. The DNA of the CDR3 is TGTGCCAGCAGCTTAGCCGAGACAGGGATGGATGGCTACACCTTC. Its translation is CASSLAETGMDGYTF.

This rearrangement joins TRBV3-1 to TRBJ2-3; a weak D match, TRBD2 (6 bases). The CDR3 loop spans 15 amino acids. The germline V and J ends were trimmed by 1 base and 6 bases, with 14 bases remaining between them. Germline CDR1 LGHDT, CDR2 YNNKEL (reference sequence). CDR3 sequence (DNA): TGTGCCAGCAGCCAAGTCGGGGAGGATCGGGATACGCAGTATTTT. Residues: CASSQVGEDRDTQYF.

This clonotype was counted many times. The V and J genes are TRBV10-3 and TRBJ1-2, with 7 bases fitting TRBD1. After removal of 11 bases from V and 4 bases from J, the junction contained 10 bases not matched to a gene. From germline, CDR1 is ENHRY and CDR2 SYGVKD. This CDR3 comprises 13 residues. The CDR3 region has the DNA TGTGCCTACAAGACAGGGCAGGGCTATGGCTACACCTTC. Residues: CAYKTGQGYGYTF.

This clonotype was seen many times. V gene TRBV6-1 combines with J gene TRBJ1-3; weak D call: TRBD1 (5 bases). CDR3 size: 14 residues. From germline, CDR1 is MNHNS and CDR2 SASEGT. The germline V and J ends were trimmed by 5 bases and 2 bases, with 10 bases remaining between them. The CDR3 DNA follows: TGTGCCAGCAGTCCAGCGGGGGCTGGAAACACCATATATTTT. Its translation is CASSPAGAGNTIYF.

This clonotype was seen a few times. V gene TRBV5-4 combines with J gene TRBJ1-6; a possible D gene is TRBD1 (5 bases). The ends were cut back, 0 bases at V and 6 bases at J, with 13 bases in the middle. The germline gives CDR1 SGHNT, CDR2 YYREEE (reference sequence). The CDR3 spans 16 residues. The CDR3 sequence: CASSLEGRVINSPLHF. CDR3 nucleotide sequence: TGTGCCAGCAGCTTGGAGGGACGAGTAATTAATTCACCCCTCCACTTT.

This clonotype appeared many times. V usage is TRBV5-1 and J usage is TRBJ2-5, with 11 bases lining up with TRBD2. Looked up from germline, CDR1 is SGHRS and CDR2 is YFSETQ. The CDR3 consists of 15 residues. V shed 2 bases and J 5 bases; nucleotides not matched to a gene: 5. CDR3 amino acids: CASSLLGTSGETQYF. CDR3 DNA: TGCGCCAGCAGCTTACTCGGGACTAGCGGTGAGACCCAGTACTTC.

This clonotype was seen ten or more times. The chain is built from TRBV5-1 and TRBJ2-7; 8 bases fit TRBD1. After removal of 0 bases from V and 0 bases from J, the junction contained 8 bases not matched to a gene. The CDR3 contains 17 residues. The germline V gene has CDR1 SGHRS and CDR2 YFSETQ. The CDR3 coding sequence is TGCGCCAGCAGCTTGGACCCTCCCGGGACAGGCTCCTACGAGCAGTACTTC. It encodes CASSLDPPGTGSYEQYF.

This clonotype came up a few times. CDR3: CASRLSAAGYGYTF. The CDR3 coding sequence is TGTGCCAGCAGGCTATCAGCGGCGGGCTATGGCTACACCTTC. The V gene is TRBV6-2 or TRBV6-3, the J gene TRBJ1-2; D is uncertain. Between the trimmed V and J ends, which lost 6 bases and 4 bases, there was a span of 15 bases. From germline, CDR1 is MNHEY and CDR2 SVGEGT. The CDR3 spans 14 residues.

V gene TRBV3-1 combines with J gene TRBJ2-1; TRBD2 aligns across 9 bases. The V gene's germline CDR1 is LGHDT and CDR2 YNNKEL (reference sequence). Losses at the gene ends were 4 bases for V and 7 bases for J; bases not matched to a gene: 8. The CDR3 sequence is 15 residues long. This CDR3 is CASSRSGTSWNEQFF. The CDR3 coding sequence is TGTGCCAGCAGCCGATCCGGGACTAGCTGGAATGAGCAGTTCTTC.

This clonotype was seen only a few times. V is TRBV27 and J is TRBJ2-7; 11 nucleotides align to TRBD1. Trimming took 5 bases from V and 2 from J; bases not matched to a gene: 5. The CDR3 spans 15 residues. The germline V gene encodes CDR1 MNHEY and CDR2 SMNVEV (reference sequence). The DNA of the CDR3 is TGTGCCAGCAGTGCGGGGACAGGGGGACCCTACGAGCAGTACTTC. This gives the protein CASSAGTGGPYEQYF.

The chain couples TRBV4-3 to TRBJ2-5; 7 bases are a match to TRBD2. J lost 5 bases, V lost 4 bases, and 10 bases had no gene match. The CDR3 sequence is 15 residues long. From germline, CDR1 is LGHNA and CDR2 YSLEER. In DNA, the CDR3 is TGCGCCAGCAGCCCCGGACTAGATCGTGTTGAGACCCAGTACTTC. Amino acids: CASSPGLDRVETQYF.

This clonotype was seen ten or more times. The V call is TRBV10-3, the J call TRBJ2-3, with a possible D match to TRBD1 (6 bases). The germline V gene has CDR1 ENHRY and CDR2 SYGVKD. This CDR3 is 15 amino acids long. The V gene lost 2 bases and the J gene lost 0 bases, with 9 bases spanning the gap. CDR3 amino acids: CAISEARGSTDTQYF. CDR3 nucleotides: TGTGCCATCAGTGAGGCTAGGGGGAGCACAGATACGCAGTATTTT.

The chain combines TRBV30 with TRBJ2-3, with D perhaps given as TRBD1 or TRBD2 (5 bases each). The germline V gene has CDR1 GTSNPN and CDR2 SVGIG (reference sequence). V was cut by 7 bases and J by 0 bases, with 23 bases left in between. This CDR3 contains 17 residues. The CDR3: CAFTPWGSGASTDTQYF. CDR3 DNA sequence: TGTGCCTTCACTCCCTGGGGGAGCGGTGCTAGCACAGATACGCAGTATTTT.